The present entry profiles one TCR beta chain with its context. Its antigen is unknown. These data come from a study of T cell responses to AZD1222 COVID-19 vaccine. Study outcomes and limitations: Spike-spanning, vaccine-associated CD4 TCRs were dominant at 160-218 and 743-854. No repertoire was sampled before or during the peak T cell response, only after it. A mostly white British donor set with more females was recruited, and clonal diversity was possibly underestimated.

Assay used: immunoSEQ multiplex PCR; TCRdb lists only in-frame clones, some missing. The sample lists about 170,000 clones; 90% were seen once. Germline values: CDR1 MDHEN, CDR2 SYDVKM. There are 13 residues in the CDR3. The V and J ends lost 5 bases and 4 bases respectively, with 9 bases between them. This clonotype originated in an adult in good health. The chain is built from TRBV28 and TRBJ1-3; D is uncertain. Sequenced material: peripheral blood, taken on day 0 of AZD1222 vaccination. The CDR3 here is CASSPVLGNTIYF. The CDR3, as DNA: TGTGCCAGCAGTCCCGTCCTCGGAAACACCATATATTTT. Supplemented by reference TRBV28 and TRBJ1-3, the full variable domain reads DVKVTQSSRYLVKRTGEKVFLECVQDMDHENMFWYRQDPGLGLRLIYFSYDVKMKEKGDIPEGYSVSREKKERFSLILESASTNQTSMYLCASSPVLGNTIYFGEGSWLTVV.